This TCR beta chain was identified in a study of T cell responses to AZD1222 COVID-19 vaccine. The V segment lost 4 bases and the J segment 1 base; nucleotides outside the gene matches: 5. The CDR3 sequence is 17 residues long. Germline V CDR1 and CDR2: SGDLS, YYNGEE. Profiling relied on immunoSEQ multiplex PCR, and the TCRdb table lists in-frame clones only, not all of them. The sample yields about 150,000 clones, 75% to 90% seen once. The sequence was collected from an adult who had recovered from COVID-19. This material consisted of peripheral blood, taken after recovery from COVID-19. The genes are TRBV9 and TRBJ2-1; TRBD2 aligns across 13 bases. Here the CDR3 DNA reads TGTGCCAGCAGCTCGGGACTAGCGGGGCTTTCCTACAATGAGCAGTTCTTC. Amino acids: CASSSGLAGLSYNEQFF.